The 13 T cell receptor beta chains below were found in one sample sequenced in a study of shared clonotypes between healthy human individuals. Terminally differentiated effector memory CD45RA+ cells were left out of the naive CD8 fraction, which was CD45RO-negative and positively selected for CCR7. The table came from immunoSEQ multiplex PCR; TCRdb's copy has only in-frame clones and leaves some out. The sample records about 2.2 million clones, around 93% being singletons. The sample was naive CD8+ T cells from PBMCs. Source of these receptors: a man between 18 and 35 years old in good health. Some clones in this sample may be carry-over from other donors' samples.

The CDR3, as DNA: TGTGCCAGCAGCCCCGGGACTAGCGGGAGGGGCCACTCCTACGAGCAGTACTTC. It specifies CASSPGTSGRGHSYEQYF. The chain combines TRBV5-4 with TRBJ2-7; 16 bases align to TRBD2. Trimming removed 4 bases from V and 0 bases from J; junction bases left unmatched: 7. The germline CDR1 and CDR2 sequences are SGHNT and YYREEE (reference sequence). The CDR3 has 18 residues.

The V gene is TRBV4-1, the J gene TRBJ2-2; D possibly corresponds to TRBD2 (5 bases). This CDR3 region has 16 residues. Germline V lookup: CDR1 MGHRA, CDR2 YSYEKL. Trimming removed 1 base from V and 4 bases from J, with 13 bases in between. CDR3 DNA: TGCGCCAGCAGCCAAGTGGGCGGGCGAGGCACCGGGGAGCTGTTTTTT. Protein: CASSQVGGRGTGELFF.

This clone showed up just once. The chain carries TRBV30 and TRBJ2-2; D remains unclear. The CDR3 extends over 12 amino acids. Trimming pared 0 bases from V and 4 bases from J, leaving 3 bases between. Germline V gene data show CDR1 as GTSNPN and CDR2 as SVGIG (reference sequence). The CDR3 nucleotides are TGTGCCTGGAGTGTTGTCACCGGGGAGCTGTTTTTT. Translated, it gives CAWSVVTGELFF.

This chain connects TRBV13 to TRBJ1-3, with D unclear. Germline V gives CDR1 PRHDT, CDR2 FYEKMQ (reference sequence). This CDR3 contains 15 residues. The V end was cut by 3 bases, the J end by 3 bases, with 12 bases between. The CDR3 DNA reads TGTGCCAGCAGCTTTTATAGTCCCAATGGAAACACCATATATTTT. It encodes CASSFYSPNGNTIYF.

This chain uses TRBV4-3 with TRBJ2-1; 9 nucleotides line up with TRBD2. With V trimmed by 0 bases and J by 13 bases, 16 bases remained unmatched. There are 17 residues in the CDR3. Germline V CDR1 and CDR2: LGHNA, YSLEER. The CDR3 nucleotides read TGCGCCAGCAGCCAAGATAATCGACTAGCGGAGTGGAGACGACAGTTCTTC. The encoded protein is CASSQDNRLAEWRRQFF.

This chain links TRBV29-1 with TRBJ1-1, with TRBD1 identical over 9 bases. Looked up from germline, CDR1 is SQVTM and CDR2 is ANQGSEA. The J segment lost 6 bases and the V segment lost 4 bases, leaving 15 bases of the junction unmatched. The CDR3 is made up of 16 amino acids. The CDR3 bases are TGCAGCGTTGGGACAGGGGCCGCCCAATCTAACGCTGAAGCTTTCTTT. Amino acids: CSVGTGAAQSNAEAFF.

The chain joins TRBV7-9 to TRBJ2-2, with D possibly being TRBD2 (5 bases). The CDR3 runs to 16 residues. Germline assignment: CDR1 SEHNR and CDR2 FQNEAQ (reference sequence). Trimming took 4 bases from V and 0 from J, leaving 12 bases between them. CDR3 amino acids: CASSSLSGTNTGELFF. CDR3 bases: TGTGCCAGCAGCTCCCTATCGGGAACGAACACCGGGGAGCTGTTTTTT.

This clone was seen only once. The CDR3, as DNA: TGTGCCAGTAGTTGGGGTTACAATCAGCCCCAGCATTTT. Translated: CASSWGYNQPQHF. This chain uses TRBV19 with TRBJ1-5, with D unresolved. The CDR3 totals 13 residues. Trimming pared 5 bases from V and 3 bases from J, leaving 8 bases between. Germline V gene lookup returns CDR1 LNHDA and CDR2 SQIVND (reference sequence).

V is TRBV4-1 and J is TRBJ1-1; no clear D gene. Between the trimmed V and J ends, which lost 4 bases and 0 bases, there was a span of 6 bases. This CDR3 is built from 13 residues. The germline V gene has CDR1 MGHRA and CDR2 YSYEKL. CDR3 protein: CASSPKLNTEAFF. The CDR3 DNA sequence: TGCGCCAGCAGCCCAAAGTTGAACACTGAAGCTTTCTTT.

This clone has more than one count but fewer than ten. J is TRBJ1-2 and V is TRBV27; D is perhaps TRBD1 (6 bases). The CDR3 contains 16 residues. Germline V CDR1 and CDR2: MNHEY, SMNVEV (reference sequence). Trimming cost V 7 bases and J 5 bases, with 23 bases left between them. The CDR3 reads CASTTRFGQLEYGYTF. CDR3 coding DNA: TGTGCCAGCACCACAAGATTCGGACAGCTAGAGTATGGCTACACCTTC.

This chain links TRBV7-9 with TRBJ1-4, with D tentatively TRBD1 (6 bases). V was shortened by 7 bases and J by 8 bases, with 14 bases between the two germline ends. The germline V gene encodes CDR1 SEHNR and CDR2 FQNEAQ (reference sequence). CDR3 length equals 13 residues. The CDR3 DNA sequence: TGTGCCAGCACCCTCCAAGGACAGGAAAAACTGTTTTTT. Protein product: CASTLQGQEKLFF.

This clone was seen only a few times. The chain combines TRBV9 with TRBJ1-1; D is possibly TRBD1 (5 bases). The CDR3 extends over 13 amino acids. V lost 3 bases, J lost 4 bases, and 10 bases lay in between. Per the germline V gene, CDR1 is SGDLS and CDR2 is YYNGEE. DNA of the CDR3: TGTGCCAGCAGCGAGGGGACGGTCACTGAAGCTTTCTTT. Translation: CASSEGTVTEAFF.

This chain joins TRBV27 and TRBJ2-2; 15 bases fit TRBD2. Trimming at V came to 5 bases and at J to 8 bases, leaving 12 bases not matched to a gene. CDR3 length equals 18 residues. Germline CDR1 and CDR2: MNHEY and SMNVEV (reference sequence). The CDR3 sequence is CASSLNPGLAGGSGELFF. CDR3 bases: TGTGCCAGCAGTCTCAACCCGGGACTAGCGGGAGGATCGGGGGAGCTGTTTTTT.